This T cell receptor beta chain was sequenced in a study of T cells in Graves' hyperthyroidism and ophthalmopathy. The investigators amplified TCR beta CDR3 regions from RNA transcripts. A first-round RT-PCR of the TCR CDR3 used the HTBI primer set. Each CDR3 protein is one row after TCRdb ran MiXCR on the multiplex PCR reads. The sample consists of 600,000 to 650,000 distinct CDR3 sequences, around 20% of them appearing once. The CDR3 loop spans 17 amino acids. Trimming stripped 6 bases from V and 0 bases from J, with 17 bases between. Germline CDR1 reads MNHNS; CDR2 reads SASEGT. This sequence was found in a man aged 30 to 45 with Graves' ophthalmopathy. The sample was blood. The chain uses TRBV6-1 and TRBJ2-2, with D perhaps matching TRBD1 or TRBD2 (5 bases each). CDR3 nucleotide sequence: TGTGCCAGCAGCACCCCTGGGACGGACGCGAACACCGGGGAGCTGTTTTTT. Protein: CASSTPGTDANTGELFF.